This T cell receptor beta chain was documented in a study of CD8 T cells in ankylosing spondylitis. General study results and limits: Several of the motif variants were reported before in synovial fluid and blood from reactive arthritis.

V lost 0 bases and J lost 6, with 14 bases in between. This CDR3 spans 14 amino acids. CDR1 is SQVTM, CDR2 ANQGSEA, per germline. TCRdb called the 5' RACE reads again in MiXCR, with one record for every CDR3 protein. Of about 69,000 distinct CDR3 sequences in the sample, approximately 5% are singletons; the top ten hold about 2.2%. This clonotype showed up many times. Its specificity is not known. J is TRBJ1-2 and V is TRBV29-1; no clear D gene. The receptor was derived from a male donor with ankylosing spondylitis or in good health (not recorded which). Sequenced sample: blood, either unsorted or a sorted T cell fraction (not recorded which). Here the CDR3 DNA reads TGCAGCGTTGAAGAGCAGGTTCTCTCTGATGGCTACACCTTC. Its protein product is CSVEEQVLSDGYTF.